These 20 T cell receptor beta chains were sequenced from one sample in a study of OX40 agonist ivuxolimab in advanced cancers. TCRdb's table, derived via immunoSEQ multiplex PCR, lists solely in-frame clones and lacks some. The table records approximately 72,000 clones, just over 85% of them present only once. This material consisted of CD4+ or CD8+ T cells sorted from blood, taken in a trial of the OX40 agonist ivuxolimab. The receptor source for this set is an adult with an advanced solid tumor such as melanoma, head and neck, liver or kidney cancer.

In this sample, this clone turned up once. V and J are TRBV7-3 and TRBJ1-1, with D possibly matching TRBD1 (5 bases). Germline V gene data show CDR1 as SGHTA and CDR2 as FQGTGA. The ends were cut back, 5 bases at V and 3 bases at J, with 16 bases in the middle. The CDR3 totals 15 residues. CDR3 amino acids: CASSPTGATDTEAFF. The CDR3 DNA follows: TGTGCCAGCAGCCCAACCGGGGCAACGGACACTGAAGCTTTCTTT. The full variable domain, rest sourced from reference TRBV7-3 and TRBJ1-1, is GAGVSQTPSNKVTEKGKYVELRCDPISGHTALYWYRQSLGQGPEFLIYFQGTGAADDSGLPNDRFFAVRPEGSVSTLKIQRTERGDSAVYLCASSPTGATDTEAFFGQGTRLTVV.

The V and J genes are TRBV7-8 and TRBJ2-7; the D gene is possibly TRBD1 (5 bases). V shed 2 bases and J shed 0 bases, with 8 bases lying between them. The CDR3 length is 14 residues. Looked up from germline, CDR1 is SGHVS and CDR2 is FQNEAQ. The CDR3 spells CASSLRQSSYEQYF. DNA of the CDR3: TGTGCCAGCAGCTTAAGACAGAGCTCCTACGAGCAGTACTTC.

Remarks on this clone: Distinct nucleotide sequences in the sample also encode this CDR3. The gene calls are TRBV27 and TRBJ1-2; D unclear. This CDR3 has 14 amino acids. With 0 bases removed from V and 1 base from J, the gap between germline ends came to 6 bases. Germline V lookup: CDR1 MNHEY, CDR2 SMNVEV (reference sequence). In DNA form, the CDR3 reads TGTGCCAGCAGTTTATCTGGCGGTAACTATGGCTACACCTTC. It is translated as CASSLSGGNYGYTF.

The CDR3 loop is CASSDRLTGELFF. The CDR3 DNA follows: TGTGCCAGCAGCGACCGGCTAACCGGGGAGCTGTTTTTT. V is TRBV9 and J is TRBJ2-2; D gene unclear. The germline V gene encodes CDR1 SGDLS and CDR2 YYNGEE. Trimming stripped 3 bases from V and 5 bases from J, with 8 bases between. The CDR3 sequence is 13 residues long.

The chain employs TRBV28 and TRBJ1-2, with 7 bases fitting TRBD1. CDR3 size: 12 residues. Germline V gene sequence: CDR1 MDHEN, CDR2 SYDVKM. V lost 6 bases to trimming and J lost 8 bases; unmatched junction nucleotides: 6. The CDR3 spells CASSYSRGGYTF. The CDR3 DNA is TGTGCCAGCAGCTACTCCAGGGGGGGCTACACCTTC.

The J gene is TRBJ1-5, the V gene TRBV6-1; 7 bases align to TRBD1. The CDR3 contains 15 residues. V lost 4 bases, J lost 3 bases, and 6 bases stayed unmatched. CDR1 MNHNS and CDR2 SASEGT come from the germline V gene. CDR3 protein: CASSVDREVNQPQHF. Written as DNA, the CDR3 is TGTGCCAGCAGTGTAGACAGGGAGGTCAATCAGCCCCAGCATTTT.

CDR3 in DNA: TGTGCCAGCAGTTTAATTAGTAAGAGCTCCTACAATGAGCAGTTCTTC. Protein: CASSLISKSSYNEQFF. The gene calls are TRBV28 and TRBJ2-1; D remains ambiguous. Trimming took 2 bases from V and 0 from J, leaving 11 bases between them. Germline V gives CDR1 MDHEN, CDR2 SYDVKM. The CDR3 is 16 residues long.

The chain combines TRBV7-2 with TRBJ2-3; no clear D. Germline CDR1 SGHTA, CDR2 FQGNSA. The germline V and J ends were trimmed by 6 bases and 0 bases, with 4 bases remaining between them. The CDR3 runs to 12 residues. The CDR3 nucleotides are TGTGCCAGCAGTGAAAGCACAGATACGCAGTATTTT. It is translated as CASSESTDTQYF.

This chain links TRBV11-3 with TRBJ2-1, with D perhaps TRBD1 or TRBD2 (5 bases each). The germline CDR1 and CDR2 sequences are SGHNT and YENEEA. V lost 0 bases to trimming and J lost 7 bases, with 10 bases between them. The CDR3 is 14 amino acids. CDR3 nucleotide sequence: TGTGCCAGCAGCTTAGAGGGGGAATTGAATGAGCAGTTCTTC. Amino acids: CASSLEGELNEQFF.

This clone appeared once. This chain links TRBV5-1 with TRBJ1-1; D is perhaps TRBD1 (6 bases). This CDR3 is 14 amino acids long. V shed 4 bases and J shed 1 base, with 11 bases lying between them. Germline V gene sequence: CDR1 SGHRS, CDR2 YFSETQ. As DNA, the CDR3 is TGCGCCAGCAGCAGAACACAGGGGAACACTGAAGCTTTCTTT. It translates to CASSRTQGNTEAFF. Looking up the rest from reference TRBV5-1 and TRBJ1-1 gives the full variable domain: KAGVTQTPRYLIKTRGQQVTLSCSPISGHRSVSWYQQTPGQGLQFLFEYFSETQRNKGNFPGRFSGRQFSNSRSEMNVSTLELGDSALYLCASSRTQGNTEAFFGQGTRLTVV.

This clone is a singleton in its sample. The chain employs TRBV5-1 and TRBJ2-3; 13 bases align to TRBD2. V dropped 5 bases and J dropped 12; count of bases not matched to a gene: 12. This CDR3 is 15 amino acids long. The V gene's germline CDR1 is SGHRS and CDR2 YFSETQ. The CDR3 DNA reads TGCGCCAGCAGACAAGGGACTAGCGGGGCCCCGGTTCAGTATTTT. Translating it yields CASRQGTSGAPVQYF.

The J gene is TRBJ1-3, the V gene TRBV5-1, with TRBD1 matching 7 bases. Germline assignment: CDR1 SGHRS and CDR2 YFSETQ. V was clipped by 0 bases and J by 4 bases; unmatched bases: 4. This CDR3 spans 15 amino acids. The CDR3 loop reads CASSLEGQIGNTIYF. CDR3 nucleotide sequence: TGCGCCAGCAGCTTGGAGGGACAGATCGGAAACACCATATATTTT.

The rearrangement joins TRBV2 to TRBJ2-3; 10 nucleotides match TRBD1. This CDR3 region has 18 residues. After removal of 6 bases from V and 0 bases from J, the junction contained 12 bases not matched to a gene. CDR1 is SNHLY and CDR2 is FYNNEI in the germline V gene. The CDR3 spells CASRTRDRGRTSTDTQYF. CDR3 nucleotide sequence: TGTGCCAGCAGGACGAGGGACAGGGGTCGGACTAGCACAGATACGCAGTATTTT. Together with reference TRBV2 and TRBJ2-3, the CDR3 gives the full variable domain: EPEVTQTPSHQVTQMGQEVILRCVPISNHLYFYWYRQILGQKVEFLVSFYNNEISEKSEIFDDQFSVERPDGSNFTLKIRSTKLEDSAMYFCASRTRDRGRTSTDTQYFGPGTRLTVL.

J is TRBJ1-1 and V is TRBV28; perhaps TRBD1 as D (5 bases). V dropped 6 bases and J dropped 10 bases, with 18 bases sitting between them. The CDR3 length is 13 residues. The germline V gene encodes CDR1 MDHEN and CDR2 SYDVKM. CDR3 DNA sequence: TGTGCCAGCAGCCCGGGACGGGAGAAGGCAGCTTTCTTT. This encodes CASSPGREKAAFF.

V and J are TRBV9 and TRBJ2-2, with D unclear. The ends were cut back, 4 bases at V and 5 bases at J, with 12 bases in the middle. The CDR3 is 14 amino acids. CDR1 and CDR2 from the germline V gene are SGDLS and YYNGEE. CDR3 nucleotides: TGTGCCAGCAGCCTAATCGGTTGGACCGGGGAGCTGTTTTTT. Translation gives CASSLIGWTGELFF.

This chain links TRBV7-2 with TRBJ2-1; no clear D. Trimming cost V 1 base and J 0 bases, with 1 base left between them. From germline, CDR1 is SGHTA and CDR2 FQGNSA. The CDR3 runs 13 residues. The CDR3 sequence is CASSLVSYNEQFF. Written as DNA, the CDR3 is TGTGCCAGCAGCTTAGTCTCCTACAATGAGCAGTTCTTC.

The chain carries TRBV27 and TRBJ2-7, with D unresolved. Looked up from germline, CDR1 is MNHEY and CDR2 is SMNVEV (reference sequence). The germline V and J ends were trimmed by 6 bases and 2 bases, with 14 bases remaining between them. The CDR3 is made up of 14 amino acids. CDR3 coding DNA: TGTGCCAGCAGCAGTCTCCCGGACGCCTACGAGCAGTACTTC. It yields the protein CASSSLPDAYEQYF.

The CDR3 DNA follows: TGTGCCAGCAGTTACAGAGAAACCTACGAGCAGTACTTC. Translation: CASSYRETYEQYF. The chain uses TRBV6-6 and TRBJ2-7; no firm D call. The CDR3 runs 13 residues. Germline V CDR1 and CDR2: MNHNY, SVGAGI (reference sequence). Trimming removed 2 bases at V and 2 bases at J, with 7 bases between.

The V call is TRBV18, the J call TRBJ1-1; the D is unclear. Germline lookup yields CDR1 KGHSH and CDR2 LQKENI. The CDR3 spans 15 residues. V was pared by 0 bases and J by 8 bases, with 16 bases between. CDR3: CASSPPKGKGGEAFF. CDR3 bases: TGTGCCAGCTCACCACCGAAGGGAAAAGGCGGCGAAGCTTTCTTT.

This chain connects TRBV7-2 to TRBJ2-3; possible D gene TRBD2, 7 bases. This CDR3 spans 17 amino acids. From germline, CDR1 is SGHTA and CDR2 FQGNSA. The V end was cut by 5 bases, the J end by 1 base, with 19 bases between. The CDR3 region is CASSLNPGAGGTDTQYF. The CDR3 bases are TGTGCCAGCAGCCTAAATCCAGGGGCGGGAGGCACAGATACGCAGTATTTT.